Following are 27 T cell receptor beta chains from one sample sequenced in a study of blood T cells in healthy people across ages. PCR was performed a second time for roughly 7 to 11 cycles using a sample-barcoded 5' primer and a J-beta primer mix. One entry per CDR3 protein, called by TCRdb with MiXCR from the 5' RACE reads. The sample holds about 670,000 distinct CDR3 sequences, roughly 41% seen once. The sequencing sample was made of blood. The origin of the receptors is a man older than 75 in good health.

The chain combines TRBV6-2 or TRBV6-3 with TRBJ2-1, with D hard to call. The V and J ends lost 6 bases and 7 bases respectively, with 10 bases between them. This CDR3 contains 12 residues. Germline CDR1 and CDR2: MNHEY and SVGEGT. CDR3 nucleotides: TGTGCCAGCAGCCCCCCCCGGAATGAGCAGTTCTTC. Translated: CASSPPRNEQFF.

This clonotype was detected a few times. The chain is built from TRBV5-1 and TRBJ1-1; 7 bases fit TRBD1. Germline V gene data show CDR1 as SGHRS and CDR2 as YFSETQ. CDR3 size: 16 residues. V shed 2 bases, J shed 2 bases, and the junction held 9 bases outside the gene matches. The CDR3 sequence is CASSFLTGTDNTEAFF. The CDR3 coding sequence is TGCGCCAGCAGCTTCCTCACCGGGACAGACAACACTGAAGCTTTCTTT.

This chain uses TRBV30 with TRBJ2-5, with 8 bases fitting TRBD1. The J call could be wrong; TRBJ2-1 is a better fit for the DNA end. CDR3 length equals 15 residues. Germline V gives CDR1 GTSNPN, CDR2 SVGIG (reference sequence). The chain's CDR3 is CAWSTGQGTQETQFF. CDR3 in DNA: TGTGCCTGGAGTACAGGACAGGGCACACAAGAGACCCAGTTCTTC.

The table lists this clonotype with a few counts. The chain couples TRBV4-1 to TRBJ2-1; 7 bases line up with TRBD2. The CDR3 spans 17 residues. The V and J ends lost 0 bases and 7 bases, in that order; junction bases with no gene match: 12. CDR1 and CDR2 (germline): MGHRA, YSYEKL. The CDR3 nucleotides read TGCGCCAGCAGCCAAGAAGGAGCAGGCGGGGGATTGAATGAGCAGTTCTTC. Encoded protein: CASSQEGAGGGLNEQFF.

The genes are TRBV7-2 and TRBJ2-7; D might be TRBD1 (5 bases). The V end was cut by 1 base, the J end by 0 bases, with 10 bases between. Germline V gives CDR1 SGHTA, CDR2 FQGNSA. The CDR3 spans 15 residues. The CDR3 nucleotides are TGTGCCAGCAGCTTAGAGTATCAGGGCTCCTACGAGCAGTACTTC. Translating gives CASSLEYQGSYEQYF.

This clonotype was seen once. This rearrangement joins TRBV4-3 to TRBJ2-2; D unclear. Trimming removed 0 bases from V and 0 bases from J, with 17 bases in between. Germline V lookup: CDR1 LGHNA, CDR2 YSLEER. The CDR3 covers 19 residues. DNA of the CDR3: TGCGCCAGCAGCCAAGATCTCGTCGACCCCGAAACGAACACCGGGGAGCTGTTTTTT. Translation: CASSQDLVDPETNTGELFF.

The chain joins TRBV5-6 to TRBJ2-5, with 11 positions matching TRBD1. J lost 0 bases, V lost 3 bases, and 13 bases had no gene match. CDR3 length: 19 amino acids. Germline V gene data show CDR1 as SGHDT and CDR2 as YYEEEE. CDR3 in DNA: TGTGCCAGCAGCTCCACGGACAGGGGGCACCCTCAGTACCAAGAGACCCAGTACTTC. As protein: CASSSTDRGHPQYQETQYF.

The chain links TRBV12-3 or TRBV12-4 to TRBJ1-1; D may be TRBD1 (6 bases). The length of the CDR3 is 15 residues. V dropped 2 bases and J dropped 4 bases, with 14 bases sitting between them. CDR3 DNA sequence: TGTGCCAGCAGTTTATCCCAGGGGTCCGCCACTGAAGCTTTCTTT. Encoded protein: CASSLSQGSATEAFF.

The V and J genes are TRBV10-2 and TRBJ2-7, with TRBD2 matching over 10 bases. The CDR3 has 18 residues. The V gene end was trimmed by 0 bases and the J gene end by 4 bases; junction bases not matched to a gene: 12. In germline, CDR1 is WSHSY, CDR2 SAAADI. CDR3 in amino acids: CASSESRGASGRLYEQYF. The CDR3 nucleotides are TGCGCCAGCAGTGAGTCGCGGGGAGCTAGCGGGAGACTGTACGAGCAGTACTTC.

The CDR3 DNA is TGCGCCAGCAGCTCCGGGACTCAACAAGAGACCCAGTACTTC. It is translated as CASSSGTQQETQYF. This chain uses TRBV5-1 with TRBJ2-5, with D possibly matching TRBD2 (6 bases). Trimming removed 3 bases at V and 2 bases at J, with 11 bases between. The CDR3 spans 14 residues. Germline CDR1 reads SGHRS; CDR2 reads YFSETQ.

This clonotype appeared once. The CDR3 protein is CASNEAGSSYNEQFF. CDR3 nucleotides: TGTGCCAGCAACGAAGCGGGGAGCTCCTACAATGAGCAGTTCTTC. The rearrangement links TRBV2 to TRBJ2-1; 7 nucleotides match TRBD2. J gave up 0 bases and V 7 bases, and 6 bases lay outside the gene matches. Germline V gene sequence: CDR1 SNHLY, CDR2 FYNNEI. The CDR3 is made up of 15 amino acids.

Details on this clonotype: The junction departs from germline at one end; a sequencing error may be responsible. V gene TRBV15 combines with J gene TRBJ2-1; unclear D gene. The CDR3 runs to 14 residues. Germline-derived CDR1 and CDR2 are LNHNV and YYDKDF (reference sequence). The CDR3 DNA reads TGCGCCACCAGTCCTGCGCTAGGGTACAATGAGCAGTTCTTC. This codes for CATSPALGYNEQFF. Looking up the rest from reference TRBV15 and TRBJ2-1 gives the full variable domain: DAMVIQNPRYQVTQFGKPVTLSCSQTLNHNVMYWYQQKSSQAPKLLFHYYDKDFNNEADTPDNFQSRRPNTSFCFLDIRSPGLGDTAMYLCATSPALGYNEQFFGPGTRLTVL.

The chain carries TRBV12-3 or TRBV12-4 and TRBJ2-7; D could derive from TRBD1 or TRBD2 (5 bases each). The CDR3 sequence is 16 residues long. With 6 bases removed from V and 7 bases from J, the gap between germline ends came to 25 bases. In DNA form, the CDR3 reads TGTGCCAGCAGCCTGGGGCTAGCCCGGTTACACAATGAGCAGTACTTC. Amino acids: CASSLGLARLHNEQYF.

V is TRBV6-2 or TRBV6-3 and J is TRBJ2-7, with 7 bases lining up with TRBD2. With 6 bases clipped from V and 3 bases from J, the junction kept 17 bases outside the gene matches. The CDR3 covers 17 residues. The germline CDR1 and CDR2 sequences are MNHEY and SVGEGT. The CDR3 protein is CASRRASGGSGVYEQYF. CDR3 DNA: TGTGCCAGCAGGAGAGCTAGCGGTGGGTCCGGAGTCTACGAGCAGTACTTC.

The chain recombines TRBV29-1 with TRBJ1-1; 10 bases are a match to TRBD1. The CDR3 sequence is 16 residues long. Germline CDR1 reads SQVTM; CDR2 reads ANQGSEA. J lost 0 bases, V lost 7 bases, and 11 bases had no gene match. CDR3 loop: CSGSTGGPSMNTEAFF. CDR3 coding DNA: TGCAGCGGATCGACAGGGGGCCCCTCTATGAACACTGAAGCTTTCTTT.

The chain links TRBV24-1 to TRBJ1-4; D is undetermined. CDR1 KGHDR and CDR2 SFDVKD come from the germline V gene. The V end was cut by 12 bases, the J end by 0 bases, with 13 bases between. There are 14 residues in the CDR3. The chain's CDR3 is CAPTYSATNEKLFF. DNA of the CDR3: TGTGCCCCTACATATTCTGCAACTAATGAAAAACTGTTTTTT.

The CDR3 here is CAIKGGSTNNEQFF. CDR3 nucleotides: TGTGCCATCAAGGGGGGATCTACTAACAATGAGCAGTTCTTC. This chain connects TRBV10-3 to TRBJ2-1; D assignment may be TRBD1 or TRBD2 (6 bases each). Germline CDR1 is ENHRY and CDR2 is SYGVKD. Trimming removed 7 bases at V and 5 bases at J, with 15 bases between. This CDR3 has 14 residues.

The genes are TRBV27 and TRBJ2-7; D not resolved. The germline CDR1 and CDR2 sequences are MNHEY and SMNVEV (reference sequence). CDR3 length: 11 residues. V was clipped by 1 base and J by 6 bases, with 4 bases between them. The CDR3 here is CASSLCSEQYF. In DNA form, the CDR3 reads TGTGCCAGCAGTTTATGTAGCGAGCAGTACTTC.

V and J are TRBV4-3 and TRBJ2-7; perhaps TRBD2 as D (5 bases). Germline values: CDR1 LGHNA, CDR2 YSLEER. CDR3 size: 15 residues. The V end lost 0 bases, the J end lost 7 bases, and 16 bases lay between the germline ends. CDR3 loop: CASSQEGEGRDEQYF. In DNA form, the CDR3 reads TGCGCCAGCAGCCAAGAAGGCGAGGGCCGGGATGAGCAGTACTTC.

V usage is TRBV12-3 or TRBV12-4 and J usage is TRBJ1-1; maybe TRBD1 (5 bases). V was shortened by 6 bases and J by 2 bases, with 13 bases between the two germline ends. CDR3 length: 14 residues. Here the CDR3 reads CASSPTGSNTEAFF. Written as DNA, the CDR3 is TGTGCCAGCAGCCCCACAGGCTCAAACACTGAAGCTTTCTTT.

V gene TRBV20-1 combines with J gene TRBJ2-7; 7 nucleotides agree with TRBD2. CDR3 length equals 15 residues. The germline gives CDR1 DFQATT, CDR2 SNEGSKA (reference sequence). V was pared by 5 bases and J by 0 bases, with 10 bases of the junction left unmatched. The CDR3 sequence: CSAGGGSFSSYEQYF. For the CDR3, the DNA is TGCAGTGCTGGGGGGGGGAGCTTTAGCTCCTACGAGCAGTACTTC.

This clonotype was detected ten times or more. The J gene is TRBJ2-3, the V gene TRBV13; 9 bases align to TRBD1. This CDR3 is built from 14 residues. J was trimmed by 5 bases and V by 8 bases; bases with no gene match: 8. The germline V gene has CDR1 PRHDT and CDR2 FYEKMQ (reference sequence). The CDR3 is CASDRDRAGDTQYF. The CDR3 DNA reads TGTGCCAGCGACCGGGACAGGGCCGGAGATACGCAGTATTTT.

The chain is built from TRBV28 and TRBJ2-7, with TRBD2 identical over 15 bases. Trimming at V came to 4 bases and at J to 1 base, leaving 2 bases not matched to a gene. This CDR3 has 16 amino acids. Germline V gives CDR1 MDHEN, CDR2 SYDVKM. The CDR3 bases are TGTGCCAGCAGTTCAGGGACTAGCGGGAGGTCCTACGAGCAGTACTTC. Residues: CASSSGTSGRSYEQYF.

This clonotype was seen only a few times. The chain couples TRBV7-2 to TRBJ2-5; 11 bases agree with TRBD2. This CDR3 has 16 residues. Germline CDR1 reads SGHTA; CDR2 reads FQGNSA. Trimming took 0 bases from V and 4 from J; bases not matched to a gene: 4. The DNA of the CDR3 is TGTGCCAGCAGCTTAGCGCTAGCGGGAGGACGAGAGACCCAGTACTTC. It encodes CASSLALAGGRETQYF.

The V call is TRBV12-3 or TRBV12-4, the J call TRBJ2-4; 7 bases are a match to TRBD2. V dropped 2 bases and J dropped 4; count of bases not matched to a gene: 5. This CDR3 spans 15 amino acids. CDR3 region: CASSLITAGKNIQYF. As DNA, the CDR3 is TGTGCCAGCAGTTTAATCACAGCGGGAAAAAACATTCAGTACTTC.

The chain combines TRBV4-3 with TRBJ2-1; 7 bases fit TRBD1. Germline CDR1 LGHNA, CDR2 YSLEER. After removal of 3 bases from V and 6 bases from J, the junction contained 14 bases not matched to a gene. The CDR3 covers 17 residues. The chain's CDR3 is CASSQAPGGWSSNEQFF. The CDR3 bases are TGCGCCAGCAGCCAGGCCCCAGGGGGATGGAGTAGCAATGAGCAGTTCTTC.

On this clonotype: A much larger clone differs from this one at a single base, so this may be a read error. The V call is TRBV6-2 or TRBV6-3, the J call TRBJ2-5; D gene uncertain. The end of the DNA aligns better with TRBJ2-7, so the J call may be wrong. The germline gives CDR1 MNHEY, CDR2 SVGEGT. The CDR3 length is 14 residues. CDR3: CASTPGPSGREQYF. CDR3 DNA sequence: TGTGCCAGCACCCCAGGCCCATCGGGTCGCGAGCAGTACTTC.